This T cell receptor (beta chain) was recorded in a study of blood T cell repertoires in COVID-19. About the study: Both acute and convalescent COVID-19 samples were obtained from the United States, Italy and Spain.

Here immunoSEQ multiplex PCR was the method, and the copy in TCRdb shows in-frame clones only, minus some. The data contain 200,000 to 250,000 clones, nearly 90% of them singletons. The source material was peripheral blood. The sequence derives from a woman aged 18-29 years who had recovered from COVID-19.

The CDR3 here is CASSPLAVYGYTF. The CDR3 region has the DNA TGTGCCAGCAGCCCCCTGGCAGTTTATGGCTACACCTTC. This chain connects TRBV12-3 or TRBV12-4 to TRBJ1-2; D call uncertain. Trimming stripped 6 bases from V and 5 bases from J, with 13 bases between. This CDR3 is 13 amino acids long.